Presented here are 18 T cell receptor beta chains from one specimen sequenced in a study of vaccination and CD4 T cells after COVID-19. No antigen is known for these receptors. Treatment specified: approximately nine-day PBMC culture with coronavirus spike peptide pools or control peptides (ViraFEST assay). The assay that was used to sequence DNA from cultured CD4+ T cells was the Oncomine TCR Beta short-read assay. TCRdb fed the PCR reads into MiXCR, producing one record per CDR3 protein. The table includes around 15,000 distinct CDR3 sequences, about 40% detected once. Sequencing was performed on CD4+ T cells from blood, cultured in vitro. The receptors here all came from a human donor who had recovered from COVID-19.

The chain uses TRBV10-1 and TRBJ2-3, with D perhaps matching TRBD2 (5 bases). CDR1 and CDR2 (germline): WNHNN, SYGVQD (reference sequence). V lost 5 bases and J 2 bases, leaving 11 bases between the germline ends. The CDR3 has 14 amino acids. CDR3 protein: CASSLTRDTDTQYF. The CDR3 DNA reads TGCGCCAGCAGTTTGACTCGGGACACAGATACGCAGTATTTT.

The chain joins TRBV28 to TRBJ2-5; D is perhaps TRBD1 (7 bases). V lost 3 bases and J lost 3, with 14 bases in between. CDR1 MDHEN and CDR2 SYDVKM come from the germline V gene. The CDR3 has 15 amino acids. The CDR3 region has the DNA TGTGCCAGCAGTTTTAAGGGCAGGGGGGAAGAGACCCAGTACTTC. The encoded protein is CASSFKGRGEETQYF.

Only a few counts were recorded for this clonotype. The genes are TRBV10-3 and TRBJ2-2, with D possibly being TRBD2 (6 bases). CDR3 length: 16 amino acids. Trimming stripped 8 bases from V and 0 bases from J, with 16 bases between. Germline V gene lookup returns CDR1 ENHRY and CDR2 SYGVKD. The CDR3: CAIGSWSGANTGELFF. In DNA, the CDR3 is TGTGCCATCGGTTCTTGGTCGGGAGCGAACACCGGGGAGCTGTTTTTT.

The CDR3 reads CASSLGFRAGQETQYF. CDR3 nucleotide sequence: TGTGCCAGCAGCTTGGGCTTCAGGGCCGGCCAAGAGACCCAGTACTTC. The chain carries TRBV5-4 and TRBJ2-5; tentatively, D is TRBD1 (5 bases). The V and J ends lost 0 bases and 1 base respectively, with 13 bases between them. Germline CDR1 reads SGHNT; CDR2 reads YYREEE (reference sequence). The CDR3 spans 16 residues.

The chain combines TRBV28 with TRBJ1-1; D ambiguous. The CDR3 extends over 14 amino acids. Trimming left V 6 bases short and J 4 bases short, with 15 bases between. CDR1 and CDR2 (germline): MDHEN, SYDVKM. CDR3 loop: CASSPLNRGTEAFF. The CDR3 region has the DNA TGTGCCAGCAGCCCTCTAAATAGAGGCACTGAAGCTTTCTTT.

The chain recombines TRBV6-5 with TRBJ2-7; unclear D gene. The CDR3 totals 13 residues. Trimming left V 2 bases short and J 4 bases short, with 9 bases between. CDR1 is MNHEY and CDR2 is SVGAGI in the germline V gene. The chain's CDR3 is CASSYGIQYEQYF. Written as DNA, the CDR3 is TGTGCCAGCAGTTACGGCATTCAGTACGAGCAGTACTTC.

This clonotype was detected a few times. The chain joins TRBV20-1 to TRBJ2-5, with D perhaps being TRBD1 or TRBD2 (6 bases each). V was cut by 4 bases and J by 4 bases, with 28 bases left in between. CDR3 size: 18 residues. Germline lookup yields CDR1 DFQATT and CDR2 SNEGSKA (reference sequence). The CDR3 nucleotides are TGCAGTGCTACCGACTGGGGGGCCCATGGGGGAGACCGAGAGACCCAGTACTTC. It encodes CSATDWGAHGGDRETQYF.

This clonotype was seen only once. This rearrangement joins TRBV20-1 to TRBJ2-5, with 10 nucleotides matching TRBD2. Germline assignment: CDR1 DFQATT and CDR2 SNEGSKA (reference sequence). This CDR3 spans 16 amino acids. J lost 2 bases, V lost 4 bases, and 10 bases had no gene match. CDR3 DNA: TGCAGTGCTAAACCCCAGGGACTAGCGAAACAAGAGACCCAGTACTTC. This translates into CSAKPQGLAKQETQYF.

As to this clonotype: A junction end diverges from the germline sequence, so it may reflect a read error. This chain links TRBV15 with TRBJ1-5, with 11 nucleotides matching TRBD1. CDR3 length: 17 residues. Looked up from germline, CDR1 is LNHNV and CDR2 is YYDKDF (reference sequence). The CDR3 reads CVTSRAGTGGWYQPQHF. The CDR3 region has the DNA TGTGTCACCAGCAGAGCCGGGACAGGGGGTTGGTACCAGCCCCAGCATTTT.

The chain is built from TRBV10-3 and TRBJ1-2, with no clear D. The germline V and J ends were trimmed by 5 bases and 7 bases, with 8 bases remaining between them. From germline, CDR1 is ENHRY and CDR2 SYGVKD. CDR3 length: 11 amino acids. The CDR3, as DNA: TGTGCCATCAGTCAGACCGGTGGCTACACCTTC. Its translation is CAISQTGGYTF.

This chain uses TRBV7-2 with TRBJ1-2; D gene unclear. Trimming pared 3 bases from V and 3 bases from J, leaving 8 bases between. Germline V gene lookup returns CDR1 SGHTA and CDR2 FQGNSA. The CDR3 consists of 13 residues. CDR3 DNA: TGTGCCAGCAGCTTGAACAACTACTATGGCTACACCTTC. Translation gives CASSLNNYYGYTF.

This clonotype showed up just a few times. The chain joins TRBV7-6 to TRBJ2-5; D may match TRBD1 or TRBD2 (5 bases each). Germline V gene sequence: CDR1 SGHVS, CDR2 FNYEAQ. Trimming removed 4 bases at V and 5 bases at J, with 11 bases between. The CDR3 runs 13 residues. The CDR3 reads CASSSSREETQYF. CDR3 coding DNA: TGTGCCAGCAGCTCTTCCAGGGAGGAGACCCAGTACTTC. The full variable domain, its missing parts supplied by reference TRBV7-6 and TRBJ2-5, is GAGVSQSPRYKVTKRGQDVALRCDPISGHVSLYWYRQALGQGPEFLTYFNYEAQQDKSGLPNDRFSAERPEGSISTLTIQRTEQRDSAMYRCASSSSREETQYFGPGTRLLVL.

The V gene is TRBV29-1, the J gene TRBJ2-5; D may be TRBD2 (7 bases). Trimming shortened V by 0 bases and J by 5 bases, and 22 bases separated the two germline ends. The CDR3 contains 17 residues. Germline CDR1 is SQVTM and CDR2 is ANQGSEA. CDR3 sequence: CSVEDRRARGAVETQYF. CDR3 DNA sequence: TGCAGCGTTGAAGATCGGCGAGCTCGGGGGGCAGTGGAGACCCAGTACTTC. Full variable domain (missing parts from reference TRBV29-1 and TRBJ2-5): SAVISQKPSRDICQRGTSLTIQCQVDSQVTMMFWYRQQPGQSLTLIATANQGSEATYESGFVIDKFPISRPNLTFSTLTVSNMSPEDSSIYLCSVEDRRARGAVETQYFGPGTRLLVL.

This clonotype was observed a handful of times. The genes are TRBV28 and TRBJ2-3, with D possibly matching TRBD2 (6 bases). Germline assignment: CDR1 MDHEN and CDR2 SYDVKM. V gave up 2 bases and J gave up 4 bases, with 16 bases separating them. This CDR3 region has 16 residues. This chain's CDR3 is CASSLRELAGPDTQYF. CDR3 sequence (DNA): TGTGCCAGCAGTTTACGAGAACTAGCAGGGCCAGATACGCAGTATTTT.

In its sample, this clonotype was seen a few times. This chain links TRBV6-1 with TRBJ2-7; 7 bases map to TRBD1. This CDR3 has 14 amino acids. V lost 7 bases, J lost 0 bases, and 6 bases stayed unmatched. Germline V CDR1 and CDR2: MNHNS, SASEGT. The CDR3 sequence: CASNQGVGSYEQYF. In nucleotides, the CDR3 is TGTGCCAGCAATCAGGGGGTGGGCTCCTACGAGCAGTACTTC.

The CDR3 loop reads CSAREEKEYF. CDR3 nucleotides: TGCAGTGCTAGAGAGGAAAAGGAGTACTTC. The chain uses TRBV20-1 and TRBJ2-7; D gene unclear. With 0 bases removed from V and 11 bases from J, the gap between germline ends came to 8 bases. CDR3 length: 10 amino acids. Germline V gene data show CDR1 as DFQATT and CDR2 as SNEGSKA (reference sequence).

The chain employs TRBV10-3 and TRBJ2-7, with TRBD1 identical over 10 bases. The trim removed 4 bases at V and 0 bases at J, leaving 6 bases unmatched. Germline lookup yields CDR1 ENHRY and CDR2 SYGVKD. The CDR3 has 16 amino acids. The CDR3 sequence is CAISGPGQGGSYEQYF. CDR3 nucleotides: TGTGCCATCAGTGGTCCCGGACAGGGGGGCTCCTACGAGCAGTACTTC.

The rearrangement joins TRBV7-6 to TRBJ2-1, with 10 bases fitting TRBD2. The CDR3 covers 17 residues. Germline V gene data show CDR1 as SGHVS and CDR2 as FNYEAQ. The trim removed 4 bases at V and 10 bases at J, leaving 16 bases unmatched. DNA of the CDR3: TGTGCCAGCAGCTCAACGGGGCCTAGCGGGAGCTCCCGGGAGCAGTTCTTC. The encoded protein is CASSSTGPSGSSREQFF.